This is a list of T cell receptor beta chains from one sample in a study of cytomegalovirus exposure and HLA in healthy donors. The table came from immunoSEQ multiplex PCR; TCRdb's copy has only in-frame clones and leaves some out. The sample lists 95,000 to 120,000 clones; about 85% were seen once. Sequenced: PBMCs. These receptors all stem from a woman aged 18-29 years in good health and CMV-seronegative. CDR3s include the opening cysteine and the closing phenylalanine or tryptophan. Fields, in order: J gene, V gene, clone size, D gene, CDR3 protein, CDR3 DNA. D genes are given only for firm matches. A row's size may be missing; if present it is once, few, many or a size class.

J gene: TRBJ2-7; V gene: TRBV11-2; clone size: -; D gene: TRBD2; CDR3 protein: CASSSQERGPVGEQYF; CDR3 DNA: TGTGCCAGCAGCTCACAAGAGCGGGGGCCGGTGGGGGAGCAGTACTTC
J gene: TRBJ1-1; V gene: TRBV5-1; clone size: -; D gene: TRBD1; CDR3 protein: CASSWGQFGNTEAFF; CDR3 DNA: TGCGCCAGCAGCTGGGGACAGTTTGGGAACACTGAAGCTTTCTTT
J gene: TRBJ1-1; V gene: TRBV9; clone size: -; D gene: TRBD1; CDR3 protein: CASSAGQVPSFF; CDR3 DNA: TGTGCCAGCAGCGCCGGACAGGTCCCGTCCTTCTTT
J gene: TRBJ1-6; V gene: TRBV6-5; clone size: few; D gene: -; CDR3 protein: CASTYSTDNSPLHF; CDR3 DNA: TGTGCCAGCACCTACTCCACGGATAATTCACCCCTCCACTTT
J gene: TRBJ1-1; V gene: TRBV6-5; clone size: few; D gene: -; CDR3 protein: CASSSYRVNTEAFF; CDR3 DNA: TGTGCCAGCAGTTCCTACAGGGTCAACACTGAAGCTTTCTTT
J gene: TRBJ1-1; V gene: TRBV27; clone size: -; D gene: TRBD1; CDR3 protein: CASKGQGEAFF; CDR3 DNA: TGTGCCAGCAAGGGACAGGGGGAGGCTTTCTTT
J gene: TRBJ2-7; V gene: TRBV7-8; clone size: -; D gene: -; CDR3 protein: CASSVGTYEQYF; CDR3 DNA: TGTGCCAGCAGCGTGGGGACTTACGAGCAGTACTTC
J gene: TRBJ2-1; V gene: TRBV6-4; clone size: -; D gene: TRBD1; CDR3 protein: CASSARQGGSWNEQFF; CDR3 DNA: TGTGCCAGCAGTGCCCGACAGGGGGGATCTTGGAATGAGCAGTTCTTC
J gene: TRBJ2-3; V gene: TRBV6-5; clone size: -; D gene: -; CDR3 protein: CASSPLSGEAQYF; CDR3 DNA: TGTGCCAGCAGTCCCTTGAGCGGTGAGGCGCAGTATTTT
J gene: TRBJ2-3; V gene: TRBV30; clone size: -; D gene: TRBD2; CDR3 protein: CAWSSGGDADTQYF; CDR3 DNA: TGTGCCTGGAGTAGCGGGGGGGACGCAGATACGCAGTATTTT
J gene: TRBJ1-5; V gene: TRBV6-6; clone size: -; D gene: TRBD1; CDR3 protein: CASKQGQISNQPQHF; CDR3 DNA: TGTGCCAGCAAACAGGGACAGATTAGCAATCAGCCCCAGCATTTT
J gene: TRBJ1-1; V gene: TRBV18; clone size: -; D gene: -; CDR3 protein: CASSPQGSTEAFF; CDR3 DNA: TGTGCCAGCTCGCCTCAGGGGAGCACTGAAGCTTTCTTT
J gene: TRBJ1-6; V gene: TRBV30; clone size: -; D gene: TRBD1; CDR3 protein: CAIDGTGNNSPLHF; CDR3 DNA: TGTGCCATCGACGGGACAGGGAATAATTCACCCCTCCACTTT
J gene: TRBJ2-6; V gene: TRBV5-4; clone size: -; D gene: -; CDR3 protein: CASSLEGRGNSGANVLTF; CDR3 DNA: TGTGCCAGCAGCTTGGAAGGCAGGGGAAACTCTGGGGCCAACGTCCTGACTTTC
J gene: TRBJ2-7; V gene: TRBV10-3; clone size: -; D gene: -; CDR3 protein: CAISRQGGYEQYF; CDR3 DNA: TGTGCCATCAGCCGACAGGGAGGCTACGAGCAGTACTTC
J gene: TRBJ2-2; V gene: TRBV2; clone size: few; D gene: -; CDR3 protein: CASSVQGGELFF; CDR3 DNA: TGTGCCAGCAGTGTTCAGGGCGGGGAGCTGTTTTTT
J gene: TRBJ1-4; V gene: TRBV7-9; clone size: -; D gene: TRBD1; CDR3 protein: CASSDSTQGVANEKLFF; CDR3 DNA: TGTGCCAGCAGCGATAGTACCCAGGGGGTTGCCAATGAAAAACTGTTTTTT
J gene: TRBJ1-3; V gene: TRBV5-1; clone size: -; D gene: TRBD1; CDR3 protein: CASSNSDRGPRNTIYF; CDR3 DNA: TGCGCCAGCAGCAACTCGGACAGGGGGCCTAGAAACACCATATATTTT